This TCR beta chain came from a study of blood T cell repertoires in COVID-19. Overall study: Samples representing acute and convalescent COVID-19 were sourced from the United States, Italy and Spain.

This clone was seen only once. CDR3 length: 12 amino acids. Germline V gives CDR1 WSHSY, CDR2 SAAADI. The ends were cut back, 4 bases at V and 3 bases at J, with 6 bases in the middle. Assay used: immunoSEQ multiplex PCR; TCRdb lists only in-frame clones, some missing. The table shows about 190,000 clones, with about nine tenths occurring only once. The clonotype was recovered from a man in his forties with acute or convalescent COVID-19. The sequenced sample consisted of peripheral blood. The gene calls are TRBV10-2 and TRBJ1-1; D call uncertain. The CDR3 sequence is CASSARDTEAFF. CDR3 DNA: TGCGCCAGCAGTGCCCGGGACACTGAAGCTTTCTTT.